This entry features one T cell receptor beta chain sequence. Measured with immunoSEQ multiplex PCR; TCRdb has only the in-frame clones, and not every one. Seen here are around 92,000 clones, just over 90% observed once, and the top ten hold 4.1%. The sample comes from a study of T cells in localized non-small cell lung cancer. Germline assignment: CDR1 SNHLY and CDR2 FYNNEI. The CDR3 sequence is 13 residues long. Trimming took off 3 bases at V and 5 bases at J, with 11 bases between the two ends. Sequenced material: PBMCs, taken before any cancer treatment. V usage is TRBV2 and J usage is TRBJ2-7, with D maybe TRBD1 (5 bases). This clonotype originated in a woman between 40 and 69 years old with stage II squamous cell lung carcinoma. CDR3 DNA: TGTGCCAGCAGTGATTTCAGGGTCCACGAGCAGTACTTC. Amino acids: CASSDFRVHEQYF.